This entry features one TCR beta chain sequence. Its cognate antigen is unknown. The source of the sample is a study of CD8 T cells in ankylosing spondylitis. Overall study results and limits: Within ankylosing spondylitis blood, a TCR beta motif made up of seven to nine highly homologous variants appeared to be characteristic.

For TCR beta, libraries came from quantitative 5'-RACE with molecular barcodes. TCRdb fed the 5' RACE reads into MiXCR, producing one record per CDR3 protein. The sample gives 450,000 or so distinct CDR3 sequences, about 25% of which show up once; 0.89% is in the top ten. CDR1 is SGHRS and CDR2 is YFSETQ in the germline V gene. This CDR3 comprises 12 residues. V gave up 3 bases and J gave up 11 bases, with 14 bases separating them. The receptor was isolated from a male donor with ankylosing spondylitis. The chain recombines TRBV5-1 with TRBJ1-1, with D maybe TRBD1 (6 bases). The source material was blood, either unsorted or a sorted T cell fraction (not recorded which). CDR3 coding DNA: TGCGCCAGCAGCTCACAGGGCGCTGTTGCTTTCTTT. Translating it yields CASSSQGAVAFF.